The 18 T cell receptor beta chains below were found in one sample sequenced in a study of control samples from healthy donors and cancer patients. TCRdb's table, derived via immunoSEQ multiplex PCR, lists solely in-frame clones and lacks some. The table has roughly 130,000 clones, more than 80% seen once. Sequenced sample: blood. The receptors were gathered from a man aged 18 to 29 in good health.

This clone was found once. This rearrangement joins TRBV2 to TRBJ2-1; the match to TRBD2 covers 9 bases. This CDR3 is 15 amino acids long. The J segment lost 6 bases and the V segment lost 3 bases, leaving 6 bases of the junction unmatched. CDR1 is SNHLY, CDR2 FYNNEI, per germline. The CDR3 here is CASSEGGGAINEQFF. The CDR3 region has the DNA TGTGCCAGCAGTGAGGGCGGGGGGGCAATCAATGAGCAGTTCTTC. Full variable domain (missing parts from reference TRBV2 and TRBJ2-1): EPEVTQTPSHQVTQMGQEVILRCVPISNHLYFYWYRQILGQKVEFLVSFYNNEISEKSEIFDDQFSVERPDGSNFTLKIRSTKLEDSAMYFCASSEGGGAINEQFFGPGTRLTVL.

The chain uses TRBV6-2 or TRBV6-3 and TRBJ2-7; the D gene could be TRBD1 or TRBD2 (5 bases each). The CDR3 sequence is 12 residues long. Trimming took 4 bases from V and 5 from J, leaving 9 bases between them. Germline loops: CDR1 MNHEY, CDR2 SVGEGT. The CDR3 coding sequence is TGTGCCAGCAGTTGGGACGGAAACGAGCAGTACGTC. Protein: CASSWDGNEQYV.

The chain joins TRBV20-1 to TRBJ2-3; 11 bases are a match to TRBD2. The CDR3 contains 19 residues. Germline V gene lookup returns CDR1 DFQATT and CDR2 SNEGSKA (reference sequence). With 3 bases clipped from V and 4 bases from J, the junction kept 18 bases outside the gene matches. CDR3 amino acids: CSASKILAGGQLGSDTQYF. DNA for the CDR3: TGCAGTGCTAGTAAAATTCTAGCGGGGGGCCAACTAGGCTCAGATACGCAGTATTTT.

The chain has TRBV28 and TRBJ1-4; D may be TRBD1 (5 bases). Germline values: CDR1 MDHEN, CDR2 SYDVKM. Between the trimmed V and J ends, which lost 3 bases and 5 bases, there was a span of 7 bases. The CDR3 covers 13 residues. The CDR3 DNA follows: TGTGCCAGCAGTTTCGGGGGAAATGAAAAACTGTTTTTT. It codes for CASSFGGNEKLFF.

Remarks on this clone: At the DNA level, this CDR3 is encoded by other sequences in the same sample as well. V gene TRBV7-9 combines with J gene TRBJ1-2, with D perhaps matching TRBD1 (6 bases). CDR1 is SEHNR and CDR2 is FQNEAQ in the germline V gene (reference sequence). Trimming took 1 base from V and 4 from J, leaving 7 bases between them. This CDR3 spans 13 amino acids. This CDR3 reads CASSLEGGYGYTF. CDR3 coding DNA: TGTGCCAGCAGCTTAGAGGGGGGCTATGGCTACACCTTC.

The genes are TRBV27 and TRBJ2-5, with 9 positions matching TRBD1. Germline lookup yields CDR1 MNHEY and CDR2 SMNVEV (reference sequence). V lost 5 bases and J lost 2; bases outside the gene matches: 12. The CDR3 contains 17 residues. The CDR3 spells CASSPGQGRWEQETQYF. Written as DNA, the CDR3 is TGTGCCAGCAGTCCCGGACAGGGGAGATGGGAACAAGAGACCCAGTACTTC.

V usage is TRBV15 and J usage is TRBJ2-5, with TRBD2 matching over 8 bases. Germline assignment: CDR1 LNHNV and CDR2 YYDKDF (reference sequence). CDR3 length: 15 residues. The J segment lost 5 bases and the V segment lost 0 bases, leaving 5 bases of the junction unmatched. The CDR3 loop reads CATSREKTSVETQYF. The DNA for the CDR3 is TGTGCCACCAGCAGAGAGAAGACTAGCGTGGAGACCCAGTACTTC.

This chain links TRBV14 with TRBJ1-1; 8 bases are a match to TRBD1. The CDR3 loop spans 15 amino acids. V gave up 0 bases and J gave up 6 bases; unmatched junction bases: 6. The germline V gene has CDR1 SGHDN and CDR2 FVKESK. CDR3 DNA sequence: TGTGCCAGCAGCCAAGAGGCGACAGGGGTCCCTGAAGCTTTCTTT. Translated, it gives CASSQEATGVPEAFF.

The chain links TRBV14 to TRBJ2-5, with a possible D match to TRBD1 (7 bases). The CDR3 is made up of 15 amino acids. CDR1 and CDR2 from the germline V gene are SGHDN and FVKESK. V lost 1 base to trimming and J lost 7 bases, with 16 bases between them. CDR3 in amino acids: CASSQVGGRRGTQYF. In DNA, the CDR3 is TGTGCCAGCAGCCAAGTAGGGGGCCGGAGGGGGACCCAGTACTTC. The entire variable domain, with the rest obtained from reference TRBV14 and TRBJ2-5, is as follows: EAGVTQFPSHSVIEKGQTVTLRCDPISGHDNLYWYRRVMGKEIKFLLHFVKESKQDESGMPNNRFLAERTGGTYSTLKVQPAELEDSGVYFCASSQVGGRRGTQYFGPGTRLLVL.

The chain uses TRBV6-5 and TRBJ2-7, with 7 bases fitting TRBD1. The CDR3 has 13 residues. Germline V gene data show CDR1 as MNHEY and CDR2 as SVGAGI. The ends lost 4 bases at V and 2 bases at J; junction bases unmatched: 2. CDR3 nucleotide sequence: TGTGCCAGCAGTTGGGACAGCACCTACGAGCAGTACTTC. This sequence encodes CASSWDSTYEQYF.

V and J are TRBV13 and TRBJ1-1; TRBD1 might be the D (6 bases). Germline loops: CDR1 PRHDT, CDR2 FYEKMQ (reference sequence). This CDR3 spans 14 amino acids. V lost 5 bases and J 4 bases, leaving 14 bases between the germline ends. CDR3: CASSPQGWGTEAFF. The CDR3 nucleotides read TGTGCCAGCAGCCCACAGGGTTGGGGCACTGAAGCTTTCTTT.

The chain employs TRBV10-1 and TRBJ2-7, with D tentatively TRBD2 (6 bases). CDR3 length equals 13 residues. V shed 5 bases and J shed 3 bases, with 11 bases lying between them. Per the germline V gene, CDR1 is WNHNN and CDR2 is SYGVQD (reference sequence). The CDR3 region has the DNA TGCGCCAGCAGTCCCGGAGGGGTCTACGAGCAGTACTTC. It encodes CASSPGGVYEQYF.

V and J are TRBV12-5 and TRBJ1-1, with D possibly TRBD1 on 6 matching bases. Germline V gives CDR1 LGHNT, CDR2 FRNRAP. The CDR3 totals 15 residues. V was clipped by 2 bases and J by 2 bases, with 12 bases between them. The DNA of the CDR3 is TGTGCTAGTGGTTTGTGGAGCGGGGGCAACACTGAAGCTTTCTTT. It yields the protein CASGLWSGGNTEAFF.

The chain uses TRBV10-3 and TRBJ1-1, with TRBD1 identical over 7 bases. This CDR3 is 14 amino acids long. The junction had 8 bases not matched to a gene; V was cut back by 3 bases and J by 7 bases. Germline V lookup: CDR1 ENHRY, CDR2 SYGVKD. CDR3 in amino acids: CAISDPTGTVEAFF. Written as DNA, the CDR3 is TGTGCCATCAGTGACCCGACAGGGACGGTTGAAGCTTTCTTT.

This rearrangement joins TRBV5-4 to TRBJ2-7; D possibly corresponds to TRBD2 (6 bases). V dropped 0 bases and J dropped 5 bases, with 9 bases sitting between them. Germline CDR1 is SGHNT and CDR2 is YYREEE (reference sequence). This CDR3 comprises 13 residues. The DNA of the CDR3 is TGTGCCAGCAGCTTGGAGGAGGGCCACGAGCAGTACTTC. Its protein is CASSLEEGHEQYF.

The gene calls are TRBV7-2 and TRBJ2-2, with D perhaps matching TRBD1 or TRBD2 (6 bases each). V was shortened by 5 bases and J by 6 bases, with 16 bases between the two germline ends. This CDR3 has 15 amino acids. Germline V gene data show CDR1 as SGHTA and CDR2 as FQGNSA. The CDR3 DNA reads TGTGCCAGCAGCCTTGCGGGACACGGGGCCGGGGAGCTGTTTTTT. Protein: CASSLAGHGAGELFF.

The chain recombines TRBV11-3 with TRBJ1-5; D ambiguous. This CDR3 region has 15 residues. Germline values: CDR1 SGHNT, CDR2 YENEEA. Between the trimmed V and J ends, which lost 1 base and 4 bases, there was a span of 11 bases. CDR3 nucleotide sequence: TGTGCCAGCAGCTTAGTGGCAGGATTAAATCAGCCCCAGCATTTT. This translates into CASSLVAGLNQPQHF.

The V and J genes are TRBV12-3 or TRBV12-4 and TRBJ2-1; D unresolved. The CDR3 is made up of 11 amino acids. Between the trimmed V and J ends, which lost 1 base and 9 bases, there was a span of 4 bases. CDR3 sequence (DNA): TGTGCCAGCAGTTTAGGAGTTGAGCAGTTCTTC. Encoded protein: CASSLGVEQFF.